This passage covers 5 T cell receptor beta chains from one sample sequenced in a study of blood T cell repertoires in COVID-19. Assay used: immunoSEQ multiplex PCR; TCRdb lists only in-frame clones, some missing. Of hundreds of thousands of clones listed, around nine tenths were seen once; the top ten hold over 1%. The sequenced sample was peripheral blood. These receptors came from a man between 65 and 85 years old with acute or convalescent COVID-19.

The V gene is TRBV29-1, the J gene TRBJ2-1, with 9 positions matching TRBD2. Germline trimming cut 4 bases from V and 12 bases from J; bases unmatched to any gene: 10. The CDR3 is 13 amino acids. Looked up from germline, CDR1 is SQVTM and CDR2 is ANQGSEA. CDR3 bases: TGCAGCGTTGTCCTAGCGGGACCCCGCGGGCAGTTCTTC. The encoded protein is CSVVLAGPRGQFF.

CDR3 nucleotide sequence: TGTGCCAGCAGCCAAGTAAGCCGACTAGCGTCCTACAATGAGCAGTTCTTC. This sequence encodes CASSQVSRLASYNEQFF. The J gene is TRBJ2-1, the V gene TRBV4-2, with 8 bases fitting TRBD2. The CDR3 totals 17 residues. Germline V gene lookup returns CDR1 LGHNA and CDR2 YNFKEQ. The trim removed 1 base at V and 1 base at J, leaving 6 bases unmatched.

The gene calls are TRBV27 and TRBJ2-3; 7 bases agree with TRBD2. V lost 7 bases to trimming and J lost 2 bases; unmatched junction nucleotides: 15. The CDR3 extends over 17 amino acids. From germline, CDR1 is MNHEY and CDR2 SMNVEV (reference sequence). CDR3 amino acids: CASTTLQRDVTTDTQYF. CDR3 sequence (DNA): TGTGCCAGCACCACGCTCCAGCGGGATGTTACCACAGATACGCAGTATTTT.

The chain employs TRBV28 and TRBJ2-7; D is perhaps TRBD1 (6 bases). The CDR3 runs to 14 residues. Trimming removed 10 bases at V and 2 bases at J, with 18 bases between. Germline CDR1 reads MDHEN; CDR2 reads SYDVKM. CDR3 sequence (DNA): TGTGCCACCAGGACCACAGGGCCCACCTACGAGCAGTACTTC. Translated, it gives CATRTTGPTYEQYF.

This chain joins TRBV7-8 and TRBJ2-1; the match to TRBD2 covers 11 bases. The CDR3 covers 16 residues. Germline assignment: CDR1 SGHVS and CDR2 FQNEAQ. The V and J ends lost 2 bases and 7 bases, in that order; junction bases with no gene match: 7. The CDR3 region is CASSLTGTSGINEQFF. Here the CDR3 DNA reads TGTGCCAGCAGCTTAACCGGGACTAGCGGTATTAATGAGCAGTTCTTC. Looking up the rest from reference TRBV7-8 and TRBJ2-1 gives the full variable domain: GAGVSQSPRYKVAKRGQDVALRCDPISGHVSLFWYQQALGQGPEFLTYFQNEAQLDKSGLPSDRFFAERPEGSVSTLKIQRTQQEDSAVYLCASSLTGTSGINEQFFGPGTRLTVL.